These 25 T cell receptor beta chains share one sample of origin, sequenced in a study of shared clonotypes between healthy human individuals. Assay: immunoSEQ multiplex PCR; the TCRdb copy retains only in-frame clones and omits some. The sample records roughly 2 million clones, approximately 96% being singletons. Sequencing input: naive CD4+ T cells sorted from blood. Subset: CD45RA+ positively selected. The receptors stem from a man between 18 and 29 years old in good health.

This CDR3 reads CASSEASGYGANVLTF. The CDR3 DNA reads TGTGCCAGCAGTGAAGCGTCAGGATATGGGGCCAACGTCCTGACTTTC. The rearrangement uses TRBV6-1 and TRBJ2-6; D is undetermined. CDR1 MNHNS and CDR2 SASEGT come from the germline V gene. With 0 bases removed from V and 3 bases from J, the gap between germline ends came to 9 bases. This CDR3 region has 16 residues.

V usage is TRBV5-1 and J usage is TRBJ2-7; D remains ambiguous. Germline values: CDR1 SGHRS, CDR2 YFSETQ. The CDR3 runs to 13 residues. The ends were cut back, 4 bases at V and 0 bases at J, with 8 bases in the middle. CDR3 nucleotide sequence: TGCGCCAGCAGCCCACCCCCCTCCTACGAGCAGTACTTC. Its protein product is CASSPPPSYEQYF.

A note on this clone: Other DNA variants within this sample encode the same CDR3. The rearrangement uses TRBV7-9 and TRBJ2-3, with 14 bases that match TRBD2. V was pared by 5 bases and J by 3 bases, with 4 bases of the junction left unmatched. CDR3 length: 16 amino acids. Germline assignment: CDR1 SEHNR and CDR2 FQNEAQ (reference sequence). The CDR3 protein is CASSLGTSGSTDTQYF. The CDR3 nucleotides are TGTGCCAGCAGCCTAGGGACTAGCGGGAGTACAGATACGCAGTATTTT.

V is TRBV5-1 and J is TRBJ2-7, with 12 bases lining up with TRBD1. With V trimmed by 3 bases and J by 6 bases, 10 bases remained unmatched. There are 16 residues in the CDR3. CDR1 and CDR2 (germline): SGHRS, YFSETQ. CDR3: CASSSPPGQGASEQYF. The CDR3, as DNA: TGCGCCAGCAGCTCACCACCGGGACAGGGGGCCTCCGAGCAGTACTTC.

This clone was seen a handful of times. The V gene is TRBV21-1, the J gene TRBJ1-6; TRBD1, the table's D call, was not compared with the DNA. TRBV21-1 is given as a pseudogene. The CDR3 totals 17 residues. Here the CDR3 reads CASSTPGTETRYSPLHF. Here the CDR3 DNA reads TGTGCCAGCAGCACTCCCGGGACAGAGACTAGGTATTCACCCCTCCACTTT.

The chain carries TRBV30 and TRBJ2-3; unclear D gene. Germline V gene data show CDR1 as GTSNPN and CDR2 as SVGIG (reference sequence). V dropped 5 bases and J dropped 0 bases, with 9 bases sitting between them. CDR3 length: 13 amino acids. CDR3 protein: CAWWAWSTDTQYF. CDR3 sequence (DNA): TGTGCCTGGTGGGCGTGGAGCACAGATACGCAGTATTTT.

CDR3: CASREPGGPYEQYF. CDR3 DNA sequence: TGTGCCAGCAGAGAACCAGGGGGGCCCTACGAGCAGTACTTC. The chain has TRBV6-1 and TRBJ2-7, with TRBD1 as a possible D gene (7 bases). V was cut by 6 bases and J by 2 bases, with 14 bases left in between. CDR1 is MNHNS and CDR2 is SASEGT in the germline V gene. The CDR3 loop spans 14 amino acids.

CDR3 DNA: TGTGCCACGCTGACTGGGGCCAACGTCCTGACTTTC. Translating it yields CATLTGANVLTF. The chain couples TRBV28 to TRBJ2-6; D unresolved. The V gene lost 10 bases and the J gene lost 2 bases, with 6 bases spanning the gap. The CDR3 spans 12 residues. Germline lookup yields CDR1 MDHEN and CDR2 SYDVKM. Looking up the rest from reference TRBV28 and TRBJ2-6 gives the full variable domain: DVKVTQSSRYLVKRTGEKVFLECVQDMDHENMFWYRQDPGLGLRLIYFSYDVKMKEKGDIPEGYSVSREKKERFSLILESASTNQTSMYLCATLTGANVLTFGAGSRLTVL.

This chain connects TRBV6-5 to TRBJ2-2; tentative D call: TRBD2 (5 bases). This CDR3 is 15 amino acids long. Germline values: CDR1 MNHEY, CDR2 SVGAGI. Trimming took off 7 bases at V and 0 bases at J, with 12 bases between the two ends. Here the CDR3 reads CASKFLAANTGELFF. DNA for the CDR3: TGTGCCAGCAAGTTCCTAGCTGCGAACACCGGGGAGCTGTTTTTT.

The chain uses TRBV5-1 and TRBJ1-4; 8 bases are a match to TRBD1. Germline V gene sequence: CDR1 SGHRS, CDR2 YFSETQ. The CDR3 length is 14 residues. Trimming at V came to 4 bases and at J to 6 bases, leaving 5 bases not matched to a gene. CDR3 in amino acids: CASSVDRVYEKLFF. CDR3 coding DNA: TGCGCCAGCAGCGTGGACAGGGTTTATGAAAAACTGTTTTTT.

V and J are TRBV5-6 and TRBJ1-1; maybe TRBD1 (5 bases). Germline V gene lookup returns CDR1 SGHDT and CDR2 YYEEEE. CDR3 length equals 14 residues. Trimming pared 0 bases from V and 3 bases from J, leaving 9 bases between. The DNA of the CDR3 is TGTGCCAGCAGCTTGGGGGGGTACGACACTGAAGCTTTCTTT. Its translation is CASSLGGYDTEAFF.

V gene TRBV7-9 combines with J gene TRBJ2-5; 13 positions match TRBD2. The germline gives CDR1 SEHNR, CDR2 FQNEAQ (reference sequence). V was pared by 4 bases and J by 5 bases, with 13 bases of the junction left unmatched. The CDR3 sequence is 18 residues long. In DNA, the CDR3 is TGTGCCAGCAGCTCCGGGACCACGACTAGCGGGAGGACGGAGACCCAGTACTTC. Its protein product is CASSSGTTTSGRTETQYF.

The CDR3 sequence: CASSDTAGSGGGELFF. The CDR3 coding sequence is TGTGCCAGCAGCGACACCGCGGGGTCCGGGGGCGGGGAGCTGTTTTTT. The chain employs TRBV13 and TRBJ2-2, with D tentatively TRBD2 (6 bases). This CDR3 has 16 amino acids. CDR1 is PRHDT, CDR2 FYEKMQ, per germline (reference sequence). V was trimmed by 5 bases and J by 7 bases, leaving 20 bases between them.

This clone has more than one count but fewer than ten. Distinct nucleotide sequences in the sample also encode this CDR3. The V and J genes are TRBV5-1 and TRBJ1-2; the D is unclear. Per the germline V gene, CDR1 is SGHRS and CDR2 is YFSETQ. CDR3 length equals 13 residues. V was trimmed by 0 bases and J by 0 bases, leaving 3 bases between them. DNA of the CDR3: TGCGCCAGCAGCTTGGGACCTAACTATGGCTACACCTTC. Translated: CASSLGPNYGYTF.

V is TRBV6-5 and J is TRBJ2-7; TRBD2 aligns across 8 bases. Germline V CDR1 and CDR2: MNHEY, SVGAGI. V trimming: 11 bases; J trimming: 3 bases; junction bases outside the gene matches: 6. CDR3 length equals 12 residues. CDR3 sequence reads: CASREGVYEQYF. DNA of the CDR3: TGTGCCTCCCGGGAGGGGGTCTACGAGCAGTACTTC.

The chain has TRBV5-3 and TRBJ1-2; no reliable D call. TRBV5-3 counts as an open reading frame of uncertain function. V lost 4 bases, J lost 4 bases, and 2 bases lay in between. The CDR3 has 10 residues. CDR3 amino acids: CARSSYGYTF. The CDR3 DNA reads as TGTGCCAGAAGCAGCTATGGCTACACCTTC.

The chain combines TRBV5-1 with TRBJ2-3; TRBD1 aligns across 11 bases. The germline CDR1 and CDR2 sequences are SGHRS and YFSETQ. The V and J ends lost 2 bases and 0 bases, in that order; junction bases with no gene match: 8. The CDR3 covers 18 residues. CDR3 region: CASSFGTGGRWSTDTQYF. CDR3 sequence (DNA): TGCGCCAGCAGCTTTGGGACAGGGGGTCGTTGGAGCACAGATACGCAGTATTTT.

CDR3 DNA sequence: TGTGCCAGCAGCTTAGGCCCAGCGGGAAAAGAGACCCAGTACTTC. This gives the protein CASSLGPAGKETQYF. This sequence joins TRBV7-2 and TRBJ2-5, with 7 nucleotides matching TRBD2. The CDR3 spans 15 residues. Germline CDR1 reads SGHTA; CDR2 reads FQGNSA. The J segment lost 3 bases and the V segment lost 1 base, leaving 5 bases of the junction unmatched. Combining the CDR3 with reference TRBV7-2 and TRBJ2-5 gives the whole variable domain GAGVSQSPSNKVTEKGKDVELRCDPISGHTALYWYRQSLGQGLEFLIYFQGNSAPDKSGLPSDRFSAERTGGSVSTLTIQRTQQEDSAVYLCASSLGPAGKETQYFGPGTRLLVL.

The chain uses TRBV6-1 and TRBJ2-2; D might be TRBD2 (5 bases). The CDR3 length is 14 residues. Germline V gene data show CDR1 as MNHNS and CDR2 as SASEGT. The V gene lost 6 bases and the J gene lost 6 bases, with 14 bases spanning the gap. CDR3 sequence (DNA): TGTGCCAGCAGAATTGGAGGTCACGCCGGGGAGCTGTTTTTT. It translates to CASRIGGHAGELFF.

CDR3 DNA: TGTGCCAGTAGGAACCGTGGGACAGGGTCAAATCAGCCCCAGCATTTT. Translation gives CASRNRGTGSNQPQHF. The V gene is TRBV19, the J gene TRBJ1-5; 9 nucleotides line up with TRBD1. This CDR3 is built from 16 residues. With V trimmed by 6 bases and J by 4 bases, 10 bases remained unmatched. Germline CDR1 is LNHDA and CDR2 is SQIVND (reference sequence).

On this clone itself: The same CDR3 also results from other DNA sequences found in this sample. The chain joins TRBV6-5 to TRBJ2-1; D is ambiguous. Germline V gives CDR1 MNHEY, CDR2 SVGAGI. Trimming stripped 4 bases from V and 0 bases from J, with 10 bases between. CDR3 length: 15 amino acids. CDR3 nucleotide sequence: TGTGCCAGCAGTTCAACCCCGAGCTCCTACAATGAGCAGTTCTTC. It encodes CASSSTPSSYNEQFF.

The chain has TRBV7-2 and TRBJ2-3, with D possibly being TRBD2 (6 bases). CDR1 is SGHTA and CDR2 is FQGNSA in the germline V gene. Trimming stripped 7 bases from V and 0 bases from J, with 8 bases between. The CDR3 covers 13 residues. In DNA form, the CDR3 reads TGTGCCAGCATCCGGGGGAGCACAGATACGCAGTATTTT. This codes for CASIRGSTDTQYF.

The chain carries TRBV7-2 and TRBJ2-3; TRBD1 might be the D (5 bases). V was pared by 2 bases and J by 0 bases, with 9 bases between. CDR1 is SGHTA, CDR2 FQGNSA, per germline. This CDR3 is 15 amino acids long. CDR3 region: CASSLWGVSTDTQYF. The CDR3 nucleotides read TGTGCCAGCAGCTTATGGGGCGTTAGCACAGATACGCAGTATTTT.

The chain joins TRBV6-1 to TRBJ2-6; a possible D gene is TRBD1 (7 bases). Trimming removed 0 bases from V and 2 bases from J, with 17 bases in between. The CDR3 sequence is 19 residues long. Per the germline V gene, CDR1 is MNHNS and CDR2 is SASEGT. The CDR3 loop reads CASSEALQGGLAGANVLTF. The CDR3 bases are TGTGCCAGCAGTGAAGCGCTTCAGGGGGGATTGGCTGGGGCCAACGTCCTGACTTTC.

The chain employs TRBV19 and TRBJ2-3; D tentatively fits TRBD1 or TRBD2 (5 bases each). In germline, CDR1 is LNHDA, CDR2 SQIVND (reference sequence). V dropped 3 bases and J dropped 2 bases, with 15 bases sitting between them. This CDR3 is 16 amino acids long. The CDR3 spells CASSIPGAGSTDTQYF. The CDR3 nucleotides read TGTGCCAGTAGTATCCCCGGGGCCGGGTCCACAGATACGCAGTATTTT. The full variable domain, rest sourced from reference TRBV19 and TRBJ2-3, is DGGITQSPKYLFRKEGQNVTLSCEQNLNHDAMYWYRQDPGQGLRLIYYSQIVNDFQKGDIAEGYSVSREKKESFPLTVTSAQKNPTAFYLCASSIPGAGSTDTQYFGPGTRLTVL.